The clone carrying this TCR beta chain was recorded many times. As yet, its antigen is unknown. This record belongs to a study of T-cell reconstitution after alpha-beta-depleted transplantation in children. This CDR3 is built from 14 residues. The V end was cut by 5 bases, the J end by 3 bases, with 13 bases between. Unique molecular identifiers were built into the TCRbeta library. MiXCR was run by TCRdb on the PCR reads, yielding one entry per CDR3 protein. The sample holds approximately 650,000 distinct CDR3 sequences, under 15% seen once. Whole-study findings and limits: At around two months after transplant, the alpha-beta T cells were reportedly derived from several hundred expanded clones that came from non-depleted graft cells. At one year after transplant, newly produced T cells mostly accounted for T-cell counts and diversity. Where some patients showed high TCRbeta diversity at day 60, it came from recipient T cells and thymic progenitors that had survived.

This TCR was sampled from a girl between 2 and 10 years old with congenital amegakaryocytic thrombocytopenia, due to receive a stem cell transplant. The specimen comprised PBMCs, sampled before TCRalphabeta/CD19-depleted stem cell transplant. V usage is TRBV12-3 or TRBV12-4 and J usage is TRBJ1-2; no definite D call. CDR3 protein: CASSTRGFDYGYTF. The CDR3 coding sequence is TGTGCCAGCAGTACTCGAGGGTTCGACTATGGCTACACCTTC.